This T cell receptor beta chain appears in the sequencing data of a study of T cell repertoires in cytomegalovirus infection. The germline CDR1 and CDR2 sequences are KGHDR and SFDVKD. With 3 bases removed from V and 0 bases from J, the gap between germline ends came to 4 bases. The CDR3 spans 13 residues. TCRdb analysed the reads with MiXCR anew, one entry per CDR3 protein. Among about 310,000 distinct CDR3 sequences listed, around a quarter were seen once. As concerns this clonotype: What it binds is unknown.

Specimen: cultured PBMCs, collected from culture after CMV antigen stimulation. The rearrangement joins TRBV24-1 to TRBJ2-5; D is unclear. The receptor was isolated from a human donor in good health (CMV status not recorded). Some clones in this sample may be carry-over from other donors' samples. CDR3 sequence: CATSDLYQETQYF. For the CDR3, the DNA is TGTGCCACCAGTGATCTGTACCAAGAGACCCAGTACTTC.